A selection of T cell receptor beta chains follows, all from one sample in a study of blood T cells in healthy people across ages. TCRdb used MiXCR to reprocess the 5' RACE reads, holding one entry per CDR3 protein. The sample consists of around 1,900,000 distinct CDR3 sequences, 30% to 40% of them appearing once. Input material: blood. The receptors originated from a human donor in good health. Each CDR3 is given with its conserved first and last residue. The order of the fields is CDR3 protein, CDR3 DNA, clone size, V gene, CDR3 length, J gene, D gene. A D gene is named only where the DNA matches it firmly. Part of the rows lack a size; the others show once, few, many or a class for expanded clones.

CASSLASTGAETQYF TGTGCCAGCAGCTTAGCCTCGACAGGGGCAGAGACCCAGTACTTC few TRBV7-2 15 TRBJ2-5 TRBD1
CAISGELTDTQYF TGTGCCATCAGCGGGGAACTCACAGATACGCAGTATTTT . TRBV10-3 13 TRBJ2-3 .
CASSRYRGWGYTF TGTGCCAGCAGCCGGTACAGGGGTTGGGGCTACACCTTC many TRBV12-3/TRBV12-4 13 TRBJ1-2 TRBD1
CSVPQGLAYNEQFF TGCAGCGTGCCACAGGGACTAGCCTACAATGAGCAGTTCTTC few TRBV29-1 14 TRBJ2-1 TRBD2
CASSAEQGQETQYF TGTGCCAGCAGTGCAGAGCAGGGACAAGAGACCCAGTACTTC . TRBV2 14 TRBJ2-5 .
CASSTGLAGGYQETQYF TGTGCCAGCAGTACCGGACTAGCGGGGGGGTACCAAGAGACCCAGTACTTC . TRBV28 17 TRBJ2-5 TRBD2
CASSTLPGQGHGYTF TGTGCCAGCAGTACTCTTCCGGGACAGGGGCATGGCTACACCTTC . TRBV12-3/TRBV12-4 15 TRBJ1-2 TRBD1
CSARVHPGGEKLFF TGCAGTGCTAGGGTGCACCCGGGGGGTGAAAAACTGTTTTTT . TRBV20-1 14 TRBJ1-4 .
CASSWGTASYNGQFF TGTGCCAGCAGTTGGGGGACAGCTTCCTACAATGGGCAGTTCTTC few TRBV12-3/TRBV12-4 15 TRBJ2-1 TRBD1
CASSQLLAGGTDTQYF TGTGCCAGCAGCCAGCTACTAGCGGGGGGAACAGATACGCAGTATTTT many TRBV4-2 16 TRBJ2-3 TRBD2
CASSYHRQVHNEQFF TGTGCCAGCAGTTATCATAGACAGGTACACAATGAGCAGTTCTTC . TRBV12-3/TRBV12-4 15 TRBJ2-1 .
CSARDRLAGGENYNEQFF TGCAGTGCTAGAGATAGGCTAGCGGGGGGGGAGAATTACAATGAGCAGTTCTTC few TRBV20-1 18 TRBJ2-1 TRBD2
CTSSVETQYF TGTACCAGCAGCGTAGAGACCCAGTACTTC . TRBV7-2 10 TRBJ2-5 .
CASLRGSSGNTIYF TGTGCCAGCCTTCGGGGCAGCTCTGGAAACACCATATATTTT few TRBV28 14 TRBJ1-3 .
CASSLVPEGSGANVLTF TGTGCCAGCAGCTTAGTTCCCGAAGGCTCTGGGGCCAACGTCCTGACTTTC few TRBV7-8 17 TRBJ2-6 .
CVSSQVGDTQYF TGTGTCAGCAGCCAAGTCGGAGATACGCAGTATTTT . TRBV14 12 TRBJ2-3 .
CSVVRTDYGYTF TGCAGCGTTGTAAGGACAGACTATGGTTACACCTTC few TRBV29-1 12 TRBJ1-2 .
CASSIRTDQYF TGTGCCAGCAGCATCAGGACGGACCAGTACTTC . TRBV11-3 11 TRBJ2-5 .